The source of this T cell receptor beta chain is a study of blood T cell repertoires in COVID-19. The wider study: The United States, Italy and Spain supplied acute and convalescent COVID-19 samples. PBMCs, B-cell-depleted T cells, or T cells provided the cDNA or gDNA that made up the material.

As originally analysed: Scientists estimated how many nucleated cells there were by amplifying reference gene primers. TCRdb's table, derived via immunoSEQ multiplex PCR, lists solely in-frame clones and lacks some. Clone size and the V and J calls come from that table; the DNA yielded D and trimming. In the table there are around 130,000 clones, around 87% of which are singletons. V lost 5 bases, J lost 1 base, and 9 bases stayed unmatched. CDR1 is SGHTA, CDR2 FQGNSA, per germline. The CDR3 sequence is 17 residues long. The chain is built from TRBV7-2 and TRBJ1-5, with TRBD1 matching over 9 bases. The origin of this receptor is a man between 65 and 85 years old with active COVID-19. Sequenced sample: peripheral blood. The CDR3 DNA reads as TGTGCCAGCAGCCCTGGGACAGGGAGGGGGAGCAATCAGCCCCAGCATTTT. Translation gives CASSPGTGRGSNQPQHF.